The rows below give T cell receptor beta chains drawn from one sample of a study of naive and memory T cell subsets. MiXCR, run by TCRdb on the 5' RACE reads, gives a single entry per CDR3 protein. The profile covers tens of thousands of distinct CDR3 sequences, with approximately 6.6% appearing a single time and almost 10% taken by the ten largest. These receptor sequences come from a male donor in good health. Each CDR3 is given with its conserved first and last residue. A D gene is named only where the DNA matches it firmly. A row's size may be missing; if present it is once, few, many or a size class.

D,length,size,V,J,CDR3,DNA
TRBD2,17,many,TRBV4-2,TRBJ2-7,CASSQDQAGGTGGEQYF,TGTGCCAGCAGCCAAGATCAAGCGGGAGGCACCGGGGGAGAGCAGTACTTC
.,19,many,TRBV7-4,TRBJ1-5,CASSSHKFTDAYSNQPQHF,TGTGCCAGCAGCTCCCACAAATTCACAGACGCCTATAGCAATCAGCCCCAGCATTTT
.,17,few,TRBV2,TRBJ2-3,CASSEAPLGRDTDTQYF,TGTGCCAGCAGTGAAGCCCCCCTGGGCAGGGACACAGATACGCAGTATTTT
.,11,many,TRBV7-9,TRBJ2-7,CASSLVDEQYF,TGTGCCAGCAGCTTAGTTGACGAGCAGTACTTC
TRBD1,15,few,TRBV5-4,TRBJ1-4,CASSTSTGGTEKLFF,TGTGCCAGCAGCACCTCGACAGGGGGGACTGAAAAACTGTTTTTT
.,17,few,TRBV4-1,TRBJ1-2,CASSQGGEMTDNYGYTF,TGCGCCAGCAGCCAAGGAGGCGAGATGACGGATAACTATGGCTACACCTTC
.,19,.,TRBV6-5,TRBJ1-2,CASSRTTTTSDRASYGYTF,TGTGCCAGCAGTCGCACCACAACGACATCTGACAGAGCCTCCTATGGCTACACCTTC
TRBD1,17,many,TRBV9,TRBJ1-2,CASSVTAFPGQGGGYTF,TGTGCCAGCAGCGTAACGGCCTTCCCGGGACAGGGCGGGGGCTACACCTTC
.,14,few,TRBV5-1,TRBJ1-1,CASSLAVLNTEAFF,TGCGCCAGCAGCTTGGCGGTCTTGAACACTGAAGCTTTCTTT
TRBD1,14,.,TRBV2,TRBJ1-5,CASKTGAVNQPQHF,TGTGCCAGCAAGACAGGGGCGGTCAATCAGCCCCAGCATTTT
TRBD1,12,few,TRBV6-6,TRBJ2-5,CATRTGQETQYF,TGTGCCACCCGGACAGGACAAGAGACCCAGTACTTC
.,14,few,TRBV19,TRBJ2-2,CASSGGRITGELFF,TGTGCCAGTAGTGGCGGGCGTATCACCGGGGAGCTGTTTTTT
TRBD1,13,many,TRBV6-6,TRBJ2-1,CASSTQGAEAQFF,TGTGCCAGCAGTACGCAGGGGGCCGAGGCGCAGTTCTTC
.,13,many,TRBV29-1,TRBJ2-1,CSARVAGYNEQFF,TGCAGCGCCCGAGTGGCCGGGTACAATGAGCAGTTCTTC
.,13,many,TRBV20-1,TRBJ1-1,CSATRGMETEAFF,TGCAGTGCTACCCGCGGGATGGAAACTGAAGCTTTCTTT
TRBD2,16,many,TRBV20-1,TRBJ2-5,CSAQAPSGSSSETQYF,TGCAGTGCCCAAGCCCCTAGCGGGAGTTCGTCCGAGACCCAGTACTTC
.,15,.,TRBV27,TRBJ2-7,CASSFGRDLPYEQYF,TGTGCCAGCAGTTTTGGCCGTGACCTCCCCTACGAGCAGTACTTC
.,14,.,TRBV29-1,TRBJ1-4,CSVELGLEGEKLFF,TGCAGCGTTGAATTAGGGTTGGAAGGAGAAAAACTGTTTTTT
.,16,few,TRBV4-1,TRBJ2-7,CASSQVESGRSYEQYF,TGCGCCAGCAGCCAAGTGGAAAGCGGTCGATCCTACGAGCAGTACTTC
.,13,many,TRBV5-6,TRBJ1-4,CASSVLQDEKLFF,TGTGCCAGCAGCGTTTTACAGGACGAAAAACTGTTTTTT
TRBD2,15,many,TRBV3-1,TRBJ2-1,CASSLWTSGTYEQFF,TGTGCCAGCAGCCTATGGACTAGCGGGACCTATGAGCAGTTCTTC
TRBD2,15,few,TRBV6-5,TRBJ2-3,CASSYSAGGADTQYF,TGTGCCAGCAGTTACTCAGCGGGAGGGGCAGATACGCAGTATTTT
.,15,few,TRBV2,TRBJ2-5,CASSVPGPAGETQYF,TGTGCCAGCAGTGTACCGGGGCCAGCAGGAGAGACCCAGTACTTC
.,16,few,TRBV20-1,TRBJ1-5,CSARDGSRGSGQPQHF,TGCAGTGCTAGAGATGGGTCGAGGGGCTCCGGTCAGCCCCAGCATTTT
.,14,.,TRBV18,TRBJ1-1,CASSPASFGPEAFF,TGTGCCAGCTCACCTGCAAGTTTCGGGCCTGAAGCTTTCTTT
TRBD2,15,many,TRBV10-3,TRBJ2-7,CAISGGTSATYEQYF,TGTGCCATCAGTGGGGGGACTAGCGCAACCTACGAGCAGTACTTC
.,12,.,TRBV19,TRBJ2-1,CASSPGYNEQFF,TGTGCCAGTAGTCCTGGCTACAATGAGCAGTTCTTC
.,15,few,TRBV19,TRBJ2-1,CASSTWGSGNNEQFF,TGTGCCAGTAGTACATGGGGTAGCGGCAACAATGAGCAGTTCTTC
.,14,few,TRBV19,TRBJ1-6,CASSIRAPNSPLHF,TGTGCCAGTAGTATTCGGGCGCCCAATTCACCCCTCCACTTT